This TCR beta chain is drawn from a study of T cell responses to AZD1222 COVID-19 vaccine. Trimming took 2 bases from V and 6 from J, leaving 17 bases between them. The CDR3 covers 16 residues. Germline lookup yields CDR1 SGHAT and CDR2 FQDESV (reference sequence). Profiling relied on immunoSEQ multiplex PCR, and the TCRdb table lists in-frame clones only, not all of them. The sample consists of roughly 98,000 clones, approximately 84% of them appearing once. Only one count was recorded for this clone. The receptor was isolated from an adult who received the AZD1222 COVID-19 vaccine. The specimen comprised peripheral blood, sampled 28 days after the second AZD1222 dose. J is TRBJ2-1 and V is TRBV11-1; D perhaps matches TRBD2 (5 bases). CDR3 loop: CASSLKFLAGPNEQFF. The DNA of the CDR3 is TGTGCCAGCAGCTTAAAGTTCCTAGCAGGTCCCAATGAGCAGTTCTTC. The variable domain in full, completed from reference TRBV11-1 and TRBJ2-1, reads EAEVAQSPRYKITEKSQAVAFWCDPISGHATLYWYRQILGQGPELLVQFQDESVVDDSQLPKDRFSAERLKGVDSTLKIQPAELGDSAMYLCASSLKFLAGPNEQFFGPGTRLTVL.